Below, 26 T cell receptor beta chains from the same sample are listed, as sequenced in a study of blood T cell repertoires in COVID-19. Measured with immunoSEQ multiplex PCR; TCRdb has only the in-frame clones, and not every one. The sample lists some 450,000 clones; 80% to 90% were seen once. Sequencing was carried out using peripheral blood. The receptor source for this set is a man aged 18 to 29 with COVID-19, enrolled during active disease.

The chain carries TRBV2 and TRBJ2-2; 11 bases line up with TRBD2. The V and J ends lost 7 bases and 1 base, in that order; junction bases with no gene match: 5. Germline CDR1 SNHLY, CDR2 FYNNEI. The CDR3 has 16 amino acids. The CDR3 nucleotides read TGTGCCAGCACAGGGACTAGCGGTCTGAACACCGGGGAGCTGTTTTTT. The encoded protein is CASTGTSGLNTGELFF. Full variable domain (outside the CDR3, taken from reference TRBV2 and TRBJ2-2): EPEVTQTPSHQVTQMGQEVILRCVPISNHLYFYWYRQILGQKVEFLVSFYNNEISEKSEIFDDQFSVERPDGSNFTLKIRSTKLEDSAMYFCASTGTSGLNTGELFFGEGSRLTVL.

This chain joins TRBV7-9 and TRBJ1-3; D call uncertain. The CDR3 covers 14 residues. Trimming left V 2 bases short and J 2 bases short, with 7 bases between. The germline CDR1 and CDR2 sequences are SEHNR and FQNEAQ (reference sequence). The CDR3 is CASSLTGTGNTIYF. CDR3 coding DNA: TGTGCCAGCAGCTTAACCGGGACTGGAAACACCATATATTTT.

This chain uses TRBV5-1 with TRBJ2-1; D is possibly TRBD2 (6 bases). The ends were cut back, 0 bases at V and 8 bases at J, with 27 bases in the middle. Germline V gene data show CDR1 as SGHRS and CDR2 as YFSETQ. This CDR3 region has 19 residues. This CDR3 is CASSLAGALGSLGSYEQFF. CDR3 in DNA: TGCGCCAGCAGCTTGGCCGGGGCGCTTGGGAGCCTCGGGAGCTATGAGCAGTTCTTC. The complete variable domain, with remaining parts taken from reference TRBV5-1 and TRBJ2-1, reads KAGVTQTPRYLIKTRGQQVTLSCSPISGHRSVSWYQQTPGQGLQFLFEYFSETQRNKGNFPGRFSGRQFSNSRSEMNVSTLELGDSALYLCASSLAGALGSLGSYEQFFGPGTRLTVL.

This clone was seen many times. This chain uses TRBV5-6 with TRBJ2-7; 9 bases fit TRBD1. The V gene's germline CDR1 is SGHDT and CDR2 YYEEEE. V lost 4 bases, J lost 2 bases, and 10 bases stayed unmatched. The CDR3 consists of 16 residues. CDR3 in DNA: TGTGCCAGCAGCCGCTTCAGGGGGACAGGGACCTACGAGCAGTACTTC. Amino acids: CASSRFRGTGTYEQYF.

The chain combines TRBV10-3 with TRBJ2-3; 7 bases fit TRBD2. This CDR3 contains 16 residues. The ends lost 0 bases at V and 4 bases at J; junction bases unmatched: 7. From germline, CDR1 is ENHRY and CDR2 SYGVKD. The CDR3 region is CAISESAGVGSDTQYF. The CDR3 region has the DNA TGTGCCATCAGTGAGTCCGCGGGAGTGGGGTCAGATACGCAGTATTTT.

This clone was recorded once. This chain uses TRBV2 with TRBJ2-3, with TRBD1 matching over 7 bases. Germline lookup yields CDR1 SNHLY and CDR2 FYNNEI. Trimming at V came to 7 bases and at J to 4 bases, leaving 5 bases not matched to a gene. The CDR3 loop spans 13 amino acids. The CDR3 here is CASTLQGADTQYF. The CDR3 DNA reads as TGTGCCAGCACTCTCCAGGGGGCAGATACGCAGTATTTT.

The gene calls are TRBV2 and TRBJ2-5, with D perhaps TRBD2 (5 bases). Germline loops: CDR1 SNHLY, CDR2 FYNNEI. V was trimmed by 2 bases and J by 5 bases, leaving 9 bases between them. This CDR3 has 13 amino acids. This CDR3 reads CASSESTRETQYF. CDR3 in DNA: TGTGCCAGCAGTGAAAGTACTAGGGAGACCCAGTACTTC.

The chain joins TRBV19 to TRBJ2-1; 10 bases line up with TRBD2. Trimming took 7 bases from V and 8 from J; bases not matched to a gene: 5. Germline V gene sequence: CDR1 LNHDA, CDR2 SQIVND (reference sequence). The CDR3 contains 13 residues. The chain's CDR3 is CASNSGGPYEQFF. The CDR3 region has the DNA TGTGCCAGTAATAGCGGGGGGCCCTATGAGCAGTTCTTC.

The V gene is TRBV11-3, the J gene TRBJ2-2, with 8 bases that match TRBD1. V lost 4 bases to trimming and J lost 3 bases; unmatched junction nucleotides: 7. This CDR3 has 16 residues. Germline lookup yields CDR1 SGHNT and CDR2 YENEEA. The CDR3 nucleotides are TGTGCCAGCAGCTATCACCCGACAGGGGACACCGGGGAGCTGTTTTTT. Protein sequence: CASSYHPTGDTGELFF.

In regard to this clone: Other DNA sequences in this specimen translate into the identical CDR3. The chain employs TRBV5-4 and TRBJ2-3, with 8 bases lining up with TRBD2. This CDR3 contains 15 residues. Germline-derived CDR1 and CDR2 are SGHNT and YYREEE (reference sequence). V dropped 3 bases and J dropped 0; count of bases not matched to a gene: 3. The CDR3 sequence: CASSSTSGSTDTQYF. Written as DNA, the CDR3 is TGTGCCAGCAGCTCTACTAGCGGTAGCACAGATACGCAGTATTTT.

This sequence joins TRBV7-6 and TRBJ1-2, with 8 bases lining up with TRBD1. V lost 1 base to trimming and J lost 7 bases; unmatched junction nucleotides: 5. CDR1 SGHVS and CDR2 FNYEAQ come from the germline V gene. The CDR3 has 14 amino acids. The CDR3 spells CASSLEAGGVGYTF. The CDR3 region has the DNA TGTGCCAGCAGCTTAGAGGCAGGGGGCGTTGGCTACACCTTC.

The CDR3 DNA reads TGCGCCAGCAGCAGGGGACTAGCCTACAATGAGCAGTTCTTC. Protein: CASSRGLAYNEQFF. The chain combines TRBV5-1 with TRBJ2-1; 8 nucleotides line up with TRBD2. The V gene end was trimmed by 4 bases and the J gene end by 2 bases; junction bases not matched to a gene: 2. The germline V gene encodes CDR1 SGHRS and CDR2 YFSETQ. The CDR3 has 14 residues.

The CDR3 spells CAIGEETQYF. Written as DNA, the CDR3 is TGTGCCATCGGAGAAGAGACCCAGTACTTC. The rearrangement links TRBV10-3 to TRBJ2-5; D ambiguous. This CDR3 is built from 10 residues. Germline-derived CDR1 and CDR2 are ENHRY and SYGVKD. The V and J ends lost 8 bases and 3 bases respectively, with 4 bases between them.

The chain recombines TRBV6-5 with TRBJ1-5; D is undetermined. The germline gives CDR1 MNHEY, CDR2 SVGAGI. Trimming stripped 6 bases from V and 3 bases from J, with 6 bases between. This CDR3 spans 12 amino acids. For the CDR3, the DNA is TGTGCCAGCAGGTCTCCCAATCAGCCCCAGCATTTT. As protein: CASRSPNQPQHF.

The chain carries TRBV4-1 and TRBJ2-7; 11 bases agree with TRBD2. This CDR3 spans 15 amino acids. V lost 5 bases, J lost 2 bases, and 5 bases stayed unmatched. Germline-derived CDR1 and CDR2 are MGHRA and YSYEKL. CDR3: CASSTGLAETYEQYF. CDR3 nucleotides: TGCGCCAGCAGCACGGGACTAGCGGAGACCTACGAGCAGTACTTC.

The chain employs TRBV28 and TRBJ2-3; D perhaps matches TRBD2 (5 bases). The CDR3 runs 13 residues. V was clipped by 6 bases and J by 0 bases, with 7 bases between them. Per germline, CDR1 MDHEN and CDR2 SYDVKM. For the CDR3, the DNA is TGTGCCAGCAGGGAGGCTAGCACAGATACGCAGTATTTT. Residues: CASREASTDTQYF.

The V gene is TRBV10-3, the J gene TRBJ2-1; tentatively, D is TRBD2 (6 bases). The germline gives CDR1 ENHRY, CDR2 SYGVKD. V was shortened by 10 bases and J by 4 bases, with 20 bases between the two germline ends. CDR3 length: 15 amino acids. In DNA form, the CDR3 reads TGTGCCACCTCAGGAGGGCGGGACTTATACAATGAGCAGTTCTTC. Its protein product is CATSGGRDLYNEQFF.

This clone was picked up one time. This chain uses TRBV19 with TRBJ2-2; D not resolved. There are 12 residues in the CDR3. Trimming cost V 8 bases and J 6 bases, with 10 bases left between them. Germline loops: CDR1 LNHDA, CDR2 SQIVND (reference sequence). CDR3 residues: CASSRVSGELFF. Here the CDR3 DNA reads TGTGCCAGTTCTAGAGTGTCCGGGGAGCTGTTTTTT.

This clone was detected once. The chain employs TRBV18 and TRBJ1-1; D not certain. Between the trimmed V and J ends, which lost 3 bases and 6 bases, there was a span of 11 bases. Per the germline V gene, CDR1 is KGHSH and CDR2 is LQKENI. This CDR3 contains 13 residues. Here the CDR3 DNA reads TGTGCCAGCTCACCCGAGAGAGGCGCTGAAGCTTTCTTT. Translation: CASSPERGAEAFF. The full variable domain, its missing parts supplied by reference TRBV18 and TRBJ1-1, is NAGVMQNPRHLVRRRGQEARLRCSPMKGHSHVYWYRQLPEEGLKFMVYLQKENIIDESGMPKERFSAEFPKEGPSILRIQQVVRGDSAAYFCASSPERGAEAFFGQGTRLTVV.

V usage is TRBV6-5 and J usage is TRBJ1-2; D call uncertain. The V gene lost 7 bases and the J gene lost 8 bases, with 20 bases spanning the gap. CDR1 MNHEY and CDR2 SVGAGI come from the germline V gene. The CDR3 length is 14 residues. This chain's CDR3 is CASTLNRGISGYTF. Here the CDR3 DNA reads TGTGCCAGCACCTTAAATCGGGGAATAAGCGGCTACACCTTC.

The CDR3 sequence: CASRLTGTRNEKLFF. As DNA, the CDR3 is TGTGCCAGCAGGCTGACCGGGACTCGGAATGAAAAACTGTTTTTT. V usage is TRBV2 and J usage is TRBJ1-4; D may be TRBD1 (5 bases). The CDR3 has 15 amino acids. V lost 6 bases and J 5 bases, leaving 16 bases between the germline ends. Germline values: CDR1 SNHLY, CDR2 FYNNEI.

The chain links TRBV10-1 to TRBJ2-4, with 7 bases identical to TRBD1. Germline V CDR1 and CDR2: WNHNN, SYGVQD (reference sequence). V was pared by 3 bases and J by 0 bases, with 5 bases of the junction left unmatched. This CDR3 spans 16 amino acids. This CDR3 is CASSDYRGLAKNIQYF. The CDR3 nucleotides are TGCGCCAGCAGTGATTACAGGGGATTAGCCAAAAACATTCAGTACTTC.

J is TRBJ2-3 and V is TRBV6-6; D ambiguous. Per the germline V gene, CDR1 is MNHNY and CDR2 is SVGAGI (reference sequence). This CDR3 has 13 residues. Trimming left V 2 bases short and J 4 bases short, with 7 bases between. Here the CDR3 reads CASSYTPADTQYF. The DNA of the CDR3 is TGTGCCAGCAGTTACACCCCGGCAGATACGCAGTATTTT.

This chain joins TRBV7-9 and TRBJ1-1; no clear D gene. This CDR3 contains 13 residues. The V end was cut by 1 base, the J end by 4 bases, with 7 bases between. CDR1 is SEHNR, CDR2 FQNEAQ, per germline (reference sequence). CDR3 amino acids: CASSLVGSTEAFF. As DNA, the CDR3 is TGTGCCAGCAGCTTAGTGGGGAGCACTGAAGCTTTCTTT.

The sample holds a few counts of this clone. The rearrangement links TRBV5-4 to TRBJ1-3; D ambiguous. This CDR3 spans 13 amino acids. Germline loops: CDR1 SGHNT, CDR2 YYREEE (reference sequence). V was clipped by 3 bases and J by 0 bases, with 4 bases between them. The chain's CDR3 is CASSSSSGNTIYF. The CDR3 DNA reads TGTGCCAGCAGCTCGAGCTCTGGAAACACCATATATTTT.

V is TRBV27 and J is TRBJ2-5; 11 bases map to TRBD2. The V and J ends lost 5 bases and 3 bases, in that order; junction bases with no gene match: 2. The CDR3 extends over 14 amino acids. Germline CDR1 is MNHEY and CDR2 is SMNVEV (reference sequence). The chain's CDR3 is CASSRLAGKETQYF. The CDR3 bases are TGTGCCAGCAGTAGACTAGCGGGAAAAGAGACCCAGTACTTC.